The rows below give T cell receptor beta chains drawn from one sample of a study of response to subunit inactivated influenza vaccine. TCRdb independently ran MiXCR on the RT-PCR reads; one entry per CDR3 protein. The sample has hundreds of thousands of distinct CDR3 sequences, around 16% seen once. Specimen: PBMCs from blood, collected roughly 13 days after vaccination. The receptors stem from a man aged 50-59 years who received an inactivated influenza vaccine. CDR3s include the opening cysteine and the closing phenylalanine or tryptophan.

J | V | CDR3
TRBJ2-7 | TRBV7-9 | CASSFGGGAHEQYF
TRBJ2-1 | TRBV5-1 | CASSPTTSSYNEQFF
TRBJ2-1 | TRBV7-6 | CASSLLVSGNSYNEQFF
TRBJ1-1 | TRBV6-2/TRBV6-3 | CASSSPWVAGMNTEAFF
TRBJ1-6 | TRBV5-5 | CASSLEGTDSPLHF
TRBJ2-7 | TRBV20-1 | CSAGGDRRYEQYF
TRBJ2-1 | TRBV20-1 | CSARGGIGEQFF
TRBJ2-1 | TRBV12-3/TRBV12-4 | CASRPGLAGVANEQFF
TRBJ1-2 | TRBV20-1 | CSVRGKDYGYTF
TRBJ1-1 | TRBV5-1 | CASSLEYIHTEAFF
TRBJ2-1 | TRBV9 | CASSTTGLSYNEQFF
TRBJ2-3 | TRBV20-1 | CSARDSRVMLTDTQYF
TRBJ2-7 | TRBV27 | CASSAGRAYEQYF
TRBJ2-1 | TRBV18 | CASSPRGLDHNEQFF
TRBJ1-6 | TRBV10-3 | CAIRPDRDRSPLHF
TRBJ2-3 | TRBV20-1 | CSARDRAGVTDTQYF
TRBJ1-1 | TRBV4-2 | CASSQTGGFEAFF
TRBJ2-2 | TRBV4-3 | CASSQGLADTGELFF
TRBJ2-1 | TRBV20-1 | CSATPARGTLREQFF
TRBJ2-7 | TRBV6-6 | CASSYANEQYF